The present TCR beta chain was sequenced within a study of blood T cell repertoires in COVID-19. Across the study: From T cells, B-cell-depleted T cells, or PBMCs came the material, which was cDNA or gDNA.

Germline assignment: CDR1 ENHRY and CDR2 SYGVKD. This CDR3 is 14 amino acids long. Trimming took off 6 bases at V and 2 bases at J, with 11 bases between the two ends. Seattle cases were enrolled at active infection and followed longitudinally. As processed by the authors: Estimation of nucleated cell counts relied on the amplification of reference gene primers. Sequenced by immunoSEQ multiplex PCR; TCRdb stores in-frame clones only, minus some. The V and J calls and clone size come from that table; D and trimming were worked out from the DNA. The sample yields some 370,000 clones, about 90% seen once.

V usage is TRBV10-3 and J usage is TRBJ1-3, with D perhaps TRBD1 (5 bases). Sequenced material: peripheral blood. This TCR was sampled from a woman between 25 and 40 years old with COVID-19, enrolled during active disease. CDR3 nucleotide sequence: TGTGCCATCAGCCTCAGGGAGGCTGGAAACACCATATATTTT. As protein: CAISLREAGNTIYF.